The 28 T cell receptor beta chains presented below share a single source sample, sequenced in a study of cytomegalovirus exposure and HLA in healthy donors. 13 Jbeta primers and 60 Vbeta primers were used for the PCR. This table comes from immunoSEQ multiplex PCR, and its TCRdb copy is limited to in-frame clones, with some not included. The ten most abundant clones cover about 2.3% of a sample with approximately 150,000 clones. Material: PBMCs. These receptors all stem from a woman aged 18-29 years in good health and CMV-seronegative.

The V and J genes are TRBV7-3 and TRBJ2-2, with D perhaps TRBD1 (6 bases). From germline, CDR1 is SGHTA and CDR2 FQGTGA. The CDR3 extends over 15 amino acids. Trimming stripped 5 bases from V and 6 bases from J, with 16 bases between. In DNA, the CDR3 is TGTGCCAGCAGCCCAAACAGGGTATCTTCCGGGGAGCTGTTTTTT. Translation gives CASSPNRVSSGELFF. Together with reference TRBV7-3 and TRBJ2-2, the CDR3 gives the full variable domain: GAGVSQTPSNKVTEKGKYVELRCDPISGHTALYWYRQSLGQGPEFLIYFQGTGAADDSGLPNDRFFAVRPEGSVSTLKIQRTERGDSAVYLCASSPNRVSSGELFFGEGSRLTVL.

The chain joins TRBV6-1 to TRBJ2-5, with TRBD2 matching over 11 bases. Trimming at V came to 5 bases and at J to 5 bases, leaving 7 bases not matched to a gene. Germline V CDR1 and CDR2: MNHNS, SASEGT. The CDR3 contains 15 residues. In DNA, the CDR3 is TGTGCCAGCAGTCGGGTAGCGGGAGGGATGGAGACCCAGTACTTC. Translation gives CASSRVAGGMETQYF.

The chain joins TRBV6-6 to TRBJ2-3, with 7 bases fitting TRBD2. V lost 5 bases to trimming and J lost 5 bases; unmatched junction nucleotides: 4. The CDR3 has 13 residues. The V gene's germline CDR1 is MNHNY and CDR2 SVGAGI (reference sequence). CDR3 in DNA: TGTGCCAGCAGTGACAGCGGGGTAGATACGCAGTATTTT. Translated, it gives CASSDSGVDTQYF.

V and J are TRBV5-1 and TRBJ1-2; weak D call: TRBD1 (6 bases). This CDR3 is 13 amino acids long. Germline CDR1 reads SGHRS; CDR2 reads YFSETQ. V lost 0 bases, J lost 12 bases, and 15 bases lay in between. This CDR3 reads CASSLGAGEGHTF. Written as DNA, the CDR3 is TGCGCCAGCAGCTTGGGGGCAGGGGAAGGCCACACCTTC.

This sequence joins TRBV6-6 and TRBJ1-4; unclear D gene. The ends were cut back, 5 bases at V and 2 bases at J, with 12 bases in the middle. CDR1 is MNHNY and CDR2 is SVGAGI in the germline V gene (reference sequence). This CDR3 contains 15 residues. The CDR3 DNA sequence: TGTGCCAGCAGTCCGACAAGAGGGACTAATGAAAAACTGTTTTTT. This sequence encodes CASSPTRGTNEKLFF.

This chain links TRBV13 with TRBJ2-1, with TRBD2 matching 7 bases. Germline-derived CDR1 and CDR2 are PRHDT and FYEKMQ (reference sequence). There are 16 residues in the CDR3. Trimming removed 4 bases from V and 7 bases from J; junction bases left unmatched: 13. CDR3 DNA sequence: TGTGCCAGCAGCTACCAAGGCGGGAGAAGGTGGAATGAGCAGTTCTTC. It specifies CASSYQGGRRWNEQFF.

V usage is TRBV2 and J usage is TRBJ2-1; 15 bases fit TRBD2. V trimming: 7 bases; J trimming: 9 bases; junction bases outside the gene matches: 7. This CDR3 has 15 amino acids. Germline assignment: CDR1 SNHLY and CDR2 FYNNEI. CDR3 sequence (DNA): TGTGCCAGCACCGGACTAGCGGGAGGGGTGGGTGAGCAGTTCTTC. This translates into CASTGLAGGVGEQFF.

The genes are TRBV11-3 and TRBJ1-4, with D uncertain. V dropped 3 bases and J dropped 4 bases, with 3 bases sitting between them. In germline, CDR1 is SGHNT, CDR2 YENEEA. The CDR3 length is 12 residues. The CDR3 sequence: CASSFYNEKLFF. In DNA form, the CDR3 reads TGTGCCAGCAGCTTTTATAATGAAAAACTGTTTTTT.

The DNA of the CDR3 is TGTGCCAGCAGTTTTACGGCGGAGAGCACCGGGGAGCTGTTTTTT. Encoded protein: CASSFTAESTGELFF. The chain uses TRBV7-2 and TRBJ2-2; the D is unclear. V was pared by 6 bases and J by 4 bases, with 15 bases between. Germline V lookup: CDR1 SGHTA, CDR2 FQGNSA. The CDR3 extends over 15 amino acids.

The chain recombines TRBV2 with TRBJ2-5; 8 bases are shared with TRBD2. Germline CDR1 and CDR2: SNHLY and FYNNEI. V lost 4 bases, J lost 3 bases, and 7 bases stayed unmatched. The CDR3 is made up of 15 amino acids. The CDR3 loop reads CASSGPGTREETQYF. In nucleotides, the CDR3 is TGTGCCAGCAGTGGCCCCGGGACTAGAGAAGAGACCCAGTACTTC.

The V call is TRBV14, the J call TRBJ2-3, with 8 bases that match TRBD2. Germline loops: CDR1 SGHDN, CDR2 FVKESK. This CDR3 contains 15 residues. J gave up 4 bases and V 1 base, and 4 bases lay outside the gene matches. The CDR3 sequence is CASSQVAGIADTQYF. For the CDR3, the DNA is TGTGCCAGCAGCCAAGTAGCGGGAATTGCAGATACGCAGTATTTT.

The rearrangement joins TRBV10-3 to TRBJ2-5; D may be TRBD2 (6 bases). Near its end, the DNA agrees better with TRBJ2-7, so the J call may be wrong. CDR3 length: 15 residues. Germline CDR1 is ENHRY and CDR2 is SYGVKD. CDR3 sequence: CAISESPSVSYEQYF. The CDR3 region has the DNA TGTGCCATCAGTGAGTCCCCTAGCGTATCCTACGAGCAGTACTTC.

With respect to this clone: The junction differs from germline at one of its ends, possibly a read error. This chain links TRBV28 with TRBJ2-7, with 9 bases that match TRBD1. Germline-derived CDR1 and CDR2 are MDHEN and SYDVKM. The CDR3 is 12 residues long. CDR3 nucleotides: TGTGCCAGCAGACAGGGGGCGTACGAGCGGTACTTC. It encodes CASRQGAYERYF.

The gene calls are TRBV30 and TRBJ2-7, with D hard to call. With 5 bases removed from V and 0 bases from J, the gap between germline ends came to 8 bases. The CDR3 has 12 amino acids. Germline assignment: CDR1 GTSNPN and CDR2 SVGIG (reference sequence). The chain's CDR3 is CAWSVGSYEQYV. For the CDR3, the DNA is TGTGCCTGGTCAGTGGGCTCCTACGAGCAGTACGTC.

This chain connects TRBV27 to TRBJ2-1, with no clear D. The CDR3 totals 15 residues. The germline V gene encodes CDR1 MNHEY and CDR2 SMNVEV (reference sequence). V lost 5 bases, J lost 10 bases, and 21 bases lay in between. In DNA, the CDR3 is TGTGCCAGCAGTCTAAACTTGGTTCTCGAAACGGAGCAGTTCTTC. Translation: CASSLNLVLETEQFF.

The CDR3 reads CASSFSGTREHTDTQYF. CDR3 nucleotides: TGCGCCAGCAGCTTCTCCGGGACTAGGGAACACACAGATACGCAGTATTTT. The rearrangement links TRBV5-1 to TRBJ2-3, with 8 bases matching TRBD2. Germline-derived CDR1 and CDR2 are SGHRS and YFSETQ. J was trimmed by 2 bases and V by 2 bases; bases with no gene match: 10. The CDR3 length is 17 residues. The variable domain in full, completed from reference TRBV5-1 and TRBJ2-3, reads KAGVTQTPRYLIKTRGQQVTLSCSPISGHRSVSWYQQTPGQGLQFLFEYFSETQRNKGNFPGRFSGRQFSNSRSEMNVSTLELGDSALYLCASSFSGTREHTDTQYFGPGTRLTVL.

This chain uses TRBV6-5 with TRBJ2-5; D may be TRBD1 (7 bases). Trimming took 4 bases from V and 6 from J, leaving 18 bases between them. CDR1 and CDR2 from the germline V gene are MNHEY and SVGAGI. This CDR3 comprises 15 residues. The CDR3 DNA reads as TGTGCCAGCAGTTTACTAGCAGGGGGGTCAAAGACCCAGTACTTC. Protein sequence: CASSLLAGGSKTQYF.

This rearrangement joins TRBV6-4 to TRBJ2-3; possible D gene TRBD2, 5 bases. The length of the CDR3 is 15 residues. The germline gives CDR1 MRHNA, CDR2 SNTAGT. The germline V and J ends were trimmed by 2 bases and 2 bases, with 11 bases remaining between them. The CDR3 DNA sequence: TGTGCCAGCAGTGACGGTCGGGGAGTCACAGATACGCAGTATTTT. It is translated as CASSDGRGVTDTQYF.

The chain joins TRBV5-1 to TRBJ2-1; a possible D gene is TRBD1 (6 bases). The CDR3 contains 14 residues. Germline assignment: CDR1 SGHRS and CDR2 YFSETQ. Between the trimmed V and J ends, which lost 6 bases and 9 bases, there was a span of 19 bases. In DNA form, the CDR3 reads TGCGCCAGCAAATTGTCCAGGGGTCTCAGTGAGCAGTTCTTC. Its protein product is CASKLSRGLSEQFF. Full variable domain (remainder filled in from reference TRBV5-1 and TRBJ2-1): KAGVTQTPRYLIKTRGQQVTLSCSPISGHRSVSWYQQTPGQGLQFLFEYFSETQRNKGNFPGRFSGRQFSNSRSEMNVSTLELGDSALYLCASKLSRGLSEQFFGPGTRLTVL.

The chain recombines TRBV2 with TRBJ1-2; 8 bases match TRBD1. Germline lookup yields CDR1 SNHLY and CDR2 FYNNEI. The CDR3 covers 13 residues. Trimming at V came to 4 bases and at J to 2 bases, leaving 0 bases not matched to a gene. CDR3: CASSGTGNYGYTF. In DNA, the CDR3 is TGTGCCAGCAGTGGGACAGGGAACTATGGCTACACCTTC.

The chain's CDR3 is CASSEAKGLVSEQFF. CDR3 bases: TGTGCCAGCAGTGAAGCAAAAGGACTAGTGTCTGAGCAGTTCTTC. V is TRBV6-1 and J is TRBJ2-1; 7 nucleotides agree with TRBD2. Per germline, CDR1 MNHNS and CDR2 SASEGT. J lost 9 bases, V lost 0 bases, and 8 bases had no gene match. The CDR3 consists of 15 residues.

This CDR3 is CASSVSLAAHNEQFF. The CDR3 region has the DNA TGTGCCAGCAGTGTTTCCCTAGCGGCACACAATGAGCAGTTCTTC. V usage is TRBV2 and J usage is TRBJ2-1; 7 nucleotides align to TRBD2. Germline values: CDR1 SNHLY, CDR2 FYNNEI. The CDR3 length is 15 residues. After removal of 4 bases from V and 5 bases from J, the junction contained 8 bases not matched to a gene. The variable domain in full, completed from reference TRBV2 and TRBJ2-1, reads EPEVTQTPSHQVTQMGQEVILRCVPISNHLYFYWYRQILGQKVEFLVSFYNNEISEKSEIFDDQFSVERPDGSNFTLKIRSTKLEDSAMYFCASSVSLAAHNEQFFGPGTRLTVL.

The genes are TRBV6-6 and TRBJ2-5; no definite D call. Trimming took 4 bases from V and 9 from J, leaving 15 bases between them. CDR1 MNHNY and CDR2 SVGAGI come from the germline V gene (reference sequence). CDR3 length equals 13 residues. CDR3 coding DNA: TGTGCCAGCAGTTCCCAAGAGGCGGCCCCCCAGTACTTC. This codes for CASSSQEAAPQYF.

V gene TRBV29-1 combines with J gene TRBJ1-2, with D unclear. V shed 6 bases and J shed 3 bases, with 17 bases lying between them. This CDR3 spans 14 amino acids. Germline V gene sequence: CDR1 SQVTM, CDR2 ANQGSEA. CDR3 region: CSVDHPRPDYGYTF. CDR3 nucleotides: TGCAGCGTAGACCACCCGAGGCCAGACTATGGCTACACCTTC. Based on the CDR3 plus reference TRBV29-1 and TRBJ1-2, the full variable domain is SAVISQKPSRDICQRGTSLTIQCQVDSQVTMMFWYRQQPGQSLTLIATANQGSEATYESGFVIDKFPISRPNLTFSTLTVSNMSPEDSSIYLCSVDHPRPDYGYTFGSGTRLTVV.

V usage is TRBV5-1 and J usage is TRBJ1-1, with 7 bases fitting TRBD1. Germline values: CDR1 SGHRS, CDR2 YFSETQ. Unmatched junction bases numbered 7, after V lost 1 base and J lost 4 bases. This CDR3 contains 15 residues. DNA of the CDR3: TGCGCCAGCAGCTTGAGGACAGGCGGAATCACTGAAGCTTTCTTT. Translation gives CASSLRTGGITEAFF.

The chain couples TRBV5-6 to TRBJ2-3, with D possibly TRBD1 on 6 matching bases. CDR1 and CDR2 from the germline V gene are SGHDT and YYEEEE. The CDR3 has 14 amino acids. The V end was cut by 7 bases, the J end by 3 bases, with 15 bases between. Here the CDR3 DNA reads TGTGCCAGCGGACCGGGACAATGGACAGATACGCAGTATTTT. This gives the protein CASGPGQWTDTQYF.

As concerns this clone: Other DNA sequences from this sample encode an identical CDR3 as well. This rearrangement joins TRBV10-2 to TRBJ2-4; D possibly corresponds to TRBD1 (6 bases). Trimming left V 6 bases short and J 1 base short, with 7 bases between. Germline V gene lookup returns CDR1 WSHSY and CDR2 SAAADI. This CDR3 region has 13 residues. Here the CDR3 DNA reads TGCGCCAGCAGACAGGGTGCCAAAAACATTCAGTACTTC. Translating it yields CASRQGAKNIQYF.

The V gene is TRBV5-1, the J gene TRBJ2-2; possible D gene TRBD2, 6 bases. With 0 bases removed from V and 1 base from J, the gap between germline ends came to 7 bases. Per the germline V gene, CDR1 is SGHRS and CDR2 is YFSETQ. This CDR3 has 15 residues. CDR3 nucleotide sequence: TGCGCCAGCAGCTTGGCAGCGGGGAACACCGGGGAGCTGTTTTTT. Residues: CASSLAAGNTGELFF.